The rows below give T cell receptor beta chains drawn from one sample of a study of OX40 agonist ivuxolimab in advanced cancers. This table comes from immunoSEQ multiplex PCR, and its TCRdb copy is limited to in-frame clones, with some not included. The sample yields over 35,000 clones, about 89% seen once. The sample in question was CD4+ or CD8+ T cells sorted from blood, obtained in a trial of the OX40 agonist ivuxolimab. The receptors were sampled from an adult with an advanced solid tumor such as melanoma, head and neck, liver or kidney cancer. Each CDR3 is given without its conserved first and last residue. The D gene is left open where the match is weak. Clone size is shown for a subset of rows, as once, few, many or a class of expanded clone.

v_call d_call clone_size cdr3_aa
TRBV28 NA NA ASSALQMNTEAF
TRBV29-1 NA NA SVEEQQETQY
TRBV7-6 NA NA ASSRIPGEKLF
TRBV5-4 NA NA ASSLEVESYNEQF
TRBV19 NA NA ASSIRDYGYT
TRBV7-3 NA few ASSLIGSYNEQF
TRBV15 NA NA ATSRDTGRQF
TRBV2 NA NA ASSEEGTALNQPQH
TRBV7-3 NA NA ASSISRQGGSYNEQF
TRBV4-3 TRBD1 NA ASSLLIRGSNSPLH
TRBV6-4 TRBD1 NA ASSDTPGQGGTTNEKLF